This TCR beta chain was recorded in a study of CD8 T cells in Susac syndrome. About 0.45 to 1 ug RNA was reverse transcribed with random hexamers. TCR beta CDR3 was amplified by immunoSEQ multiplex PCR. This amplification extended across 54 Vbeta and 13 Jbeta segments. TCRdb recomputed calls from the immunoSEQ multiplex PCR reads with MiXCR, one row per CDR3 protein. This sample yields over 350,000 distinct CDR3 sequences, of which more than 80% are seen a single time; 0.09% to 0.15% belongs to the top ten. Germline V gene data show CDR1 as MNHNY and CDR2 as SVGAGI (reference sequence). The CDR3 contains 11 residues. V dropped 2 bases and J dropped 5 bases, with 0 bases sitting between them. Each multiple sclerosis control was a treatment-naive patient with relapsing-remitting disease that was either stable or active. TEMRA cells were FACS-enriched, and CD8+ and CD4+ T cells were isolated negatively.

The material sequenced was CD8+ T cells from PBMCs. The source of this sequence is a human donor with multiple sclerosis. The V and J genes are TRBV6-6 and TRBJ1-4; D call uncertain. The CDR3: CASSYNEKLFF. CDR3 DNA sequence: TGTGCCAGCAGTTACAATGAAAAACTGTTTTTT.